This T cell receptor (beta chain) was found in a study of blood T cell repertoires in COVID-19. The overall study: Some COVID-19 samples were acute and others convalescent; all came from the United States, Italy and Spain.

This clone appeared a single time. The method was immunoSEQ multiplex PCR; TCRdb's version includes in-frame clones alone and lacks a portion of them. The sample carries roughly 100,000 clones, under 90% recorded once. The CDR3 has 17 amino acids. With 5 bases clipped from V and 0 bases from J, the junction kept 11 bases outside the gene matches. Germline-derived CDR1 and CDR2 are ENHRY and SYGVKD. The chain links TRBV10-3 to TRBJ1-1; 8 bases are shared with TRBD1. The specimen was peripheral blood. This sequence was found in a man older than 75 with acute or convalescent COVID-19. CDR3 DNA: TGTGCCATCAGTCAACGGACAGGGCAGACCTTGAACACTGAAGCTTTCTTT. Translated, it gives CAISQRTGQTLNTEAFF.